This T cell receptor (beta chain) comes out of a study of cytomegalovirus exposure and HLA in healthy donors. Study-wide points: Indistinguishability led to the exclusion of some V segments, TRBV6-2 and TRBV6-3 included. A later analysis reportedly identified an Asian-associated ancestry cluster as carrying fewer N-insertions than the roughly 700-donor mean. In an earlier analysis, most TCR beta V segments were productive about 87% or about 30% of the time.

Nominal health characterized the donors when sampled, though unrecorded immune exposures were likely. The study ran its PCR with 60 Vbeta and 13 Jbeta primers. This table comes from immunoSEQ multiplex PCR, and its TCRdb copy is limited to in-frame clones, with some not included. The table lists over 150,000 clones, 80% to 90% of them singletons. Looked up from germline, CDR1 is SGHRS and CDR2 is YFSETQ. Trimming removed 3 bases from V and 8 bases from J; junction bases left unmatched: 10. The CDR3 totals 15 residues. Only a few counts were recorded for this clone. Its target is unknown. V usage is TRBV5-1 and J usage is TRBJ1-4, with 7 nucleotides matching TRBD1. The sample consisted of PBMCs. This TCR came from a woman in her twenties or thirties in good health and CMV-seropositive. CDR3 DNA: TGCGCCAGCAGCTCTAAGACAGGGAGGTTCGAAAAACTGTTTTTT. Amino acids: CASSSKTGRFEKLFF. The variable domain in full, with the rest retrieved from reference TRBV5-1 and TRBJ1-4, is KAGVTQTPRYLIKTRGQQVTLSCSPISGHRSVSWYQQTPGQGLQFLFEYFSETQRNKGNFPGRFSGRQFSNSRSEMNVSTLELGDSALYLCASSSKTGRFEKLFFGSGTQLSVL.